Detailed here is one T cell receptor (beta chain). Assay: immunoSEQ multiplex PCR; the TCRdb copy retains only in-frame clones and omits some. The sample shows 160,000 or so clones, approximately 79% of them seen only once. The sample originates from a study of blood T cell repertoires in COVID-19. The ends were cut back, 1 base at V and 5 bases at J, with 9 bases in the middle. The CDR3 runs to 13 residues. Germline lookup yields CDR1 SQVTM and CDR2 ANQGSEA. This chain connects TRBV29-1 to TRBJ1-3; no reliable D call. Sequences were obtained from peripheral blood. The sequence came from a woman older than 75 with acute or convalescent COVID-19. CDR3 in amino acids: CSVEGQNRNTIYF. The CDR3 DNA sequence: TGCAGCGTTGAAGGCCAGAACCGAAACACCATATATTTT.